This T cell receptor beta chain emerged from a study of blood T cell repertoires in COVID-19. Study overall: There were acute and convalescent COVID-19 samples, and they came from the United States, Italy and Spain. PBMCs, B-cell-depleted T cells, or T cells were the source of the cDNA or gDNA that made up the material.

Trimming took off 0 bases at V and 3 bases at J, with 16 bases between the two ends. Germline loops: CDR1 MGHRA, CDR2 YSYEKL. CDR3 length: 17 amino acids. In the authors' workflow: Amplification with reference gene primers provided the estimates of nucleated cell counts. Some clones are missing from TCRdb's copy, which holds only in-frame ones; the method was immunoSEQ multiplex PCR. From that table come the V and J calls and clone size; the DNA was used to work out D and trimming. The sample consists of around 100,000 clones, 70% to 90% of them appearing once. This chain uses TRBV4-1 with TRBJ2-3; TRBD2 is a possible D gene (6 bases). Material: peripheral blood. This sequence originates from a human donor in a cohort sampled during active COVID-19. CDR3 in DNA: TGCGCCAGCAGCCAAGATGGGGTGGGGGGAGTGACAGATACGCAGTATTTT. Translated, it gives CASSQDGVGGVTDTQYF.